These 30 T cell receptor beta chains were all obtained from the same sample, sequenced in a study of T cells after yellow fever vaccination. Using its own MiXCR run on the 5' RACE reads, TCRdb lists one record per CDR3 protein. The repertoire holds about 320,000 distinct CDR3 sequences, about 10% seen once, with approximately 3% in the top ten. Material: CD4+ T cells sorted from PBMCs, obtained 45 days after the yellow fever booster vaccination. These TCRs come from a man between 18 and 29 years old who received the YFV17D yellow fever vaccine.

The chain employs TRBV20-1 and TRBJ2-1; the D gene is possibly TRBD2 (6 bases). The V gene lost 0 bases and the J gene lost 0 bases, with 12 bases spanning the gap. The CDR3 extends over 16 amino acids. CDR1 and CDR2 (germline): DFQATT, SNEGSKA (reference sequence). CDR3 protein: CSARDLGRSSYNEQFF. In DNA, the CDR3 is TGCAGTGCTAGAGATCTGGGGAGGAGCTCCTACAATGAGCAGTTCTTC.

This clonotype was counted only a few times. This sequence joins TRBV7-2 and TRBJ2-3; TRBD2 might be the D (6 bases). CDR3 size: 16 residues. The germline V and J ends were trimmed by 6 bases and 1 base, with 17 bases remaining between them. The germline gives CDR1 SGHTA, CDR2 FQGNSA. The CDR3: CASRSAGGPRTDTQYF. DNA for the CDR3: TGTGCCAGCAGGTCGGCCGGGGGTCCTCGCACAGATACGCAGTATTTT.

A few counts support this clonotype. This rearrangement joins TRBV20-1 to TRBJ1-4; 10 positions agree with TRBD1. The V and J ends lost 6 bases and 6 bases, in that order; junction bases with no gene match: 4. The CDR3 contains 13 residues. From germline, CDR1 is DFQATT and CDR2 SNEGSKA (reference sequence). The CDR3 bases are TGCAGTGCATCCGGGACAGGGGATGAAAAACTGTTTTTT. Encoded protein: CSASGTGDEKLFF.

V usage is TRBV7-2 and J usage is TRBJ2-7; TRBD1 aligns across 7 bases. The V and J ends lost 7 bases and 0 bases, in that order; junction bases with no gene match: 6. The length of the CDR3 is 14 residues. Germline V gives CDR1 SGHTA, CDR2 FQGNSA. The CDR3 sequence is CASTGDSFSYEQYF. The CDR3 bases are TGTGCCAGCACCGGGGACAGTTTCTCCTACGAGCAGTACTTC.

This clonotype was detected many times. The chain carries TRBV7-2 and TRBJ2-3; 11 bases are a match to TRBD2. CDR1 and CDR2 from the germline V gene are SGHTA and FQGNSA. V shed 5 bases, J shed 7 bases, and the junction held 5 bases outside the gene matches. This CDR3 comprises 14 residues. CDR3 nucleotides: TGTGCCAGCAGCCAGACTAGCGGGGAGAATACGCAGTATTTT. It is translated as CASSQTSGENTQYF.

This clonotype was seen a few times. V and J are TRBV19 and TRBJ1-1; D is possibly TRBD1 (6 bases). The V gene lost 5 bases and the J gene lost 5 bases, with 27 bases spanning the gap. In germline, CDR1 is LNHDA, CDR2 SQIVND (reference sequence). CDR3 size: 18 residues. CDR3 bases: TGTGCCAGTAGTCCCCATGGGGACACCCCAACCAAAAGGACTGAAGCTTTCTTT. Its translation: CASSPHGDTPTKRTEAFF.

The rearrangement uses TRBV20-1 and TRBJ2-6, with D perhaps given as TRBD1 or TRBD2 (6 bases each). V was shortened by 4 bases and J by 8 bases, with 12 bases between the two germline ends. The CDR3 covers 13 residues. Germline V gives CDR1 DFQATT, CDR2 SNEGSKA (reference sequence). CDR3 loop: CSANRGGTNVLTF. CDR3 nucleotides: TGCAGTGCTAACCGAGGGGGGACCAACGTCCTGACTTTC.

V usage is TRBV7-9 and J usage is TRBJ1-1; 7 bases are a match to TRBD1. The junction had 16 bases not matched to a gene; V was cut back by 6 bases and J by 3 bases. This CDR3 comprises 17 residues. Germline loops: CDR1 SEHNR, CDR2 FQNEAQ (reference sequence). The CDR3 loop reads CASRPFAGGGKDTEAFF. CDR3 DNA: TGTGCCAGCAGACCTTTTGCAGGGGGAGGGAAGGACACTGAAGCTTTCTTT.

This clonotype has just a few counts. V gene TRBV7-2 combines with J gene TRBJ2-1; 9 nucleotides match TRBD2. This CDR3 is built from 15 residues. In germline, CDR1 is SGHTA, CDR2 FQGNSA. The V segment lost 3 bases and the J segment 5 bases; nucleotides outside the gene matches: 5. In DNA form, the CDR3 reads TGTGCCAGCAGCTTTCTAGCGGGGATACACAATGAGCAGTTCTTC. The encoded protein is CASSFLAGIHNEQFF. The whole variable domain, remainder taken from reference TRBV7-2 and TRBJ2-1, is GAGVSQSPSNKVTEKGKDVELRCDPISGHTALYWYRQSLGQGLEFLIYFQGNSAPDKSGLPSDRFSAERTGGSVSTLTIQRTQQEDSAVYLCASSFLAGIHNEQFFGPGTRLTVL.

This clonotype was detected only once. The chain couples TRBV20-1 to TRBJ2-3; 8 bases map to TRBD1. Losses at the gene ends were 1 base for V and 4 bases for J; bases not matched to a gene: 10. The CDR3 length is 16 residues. Germline V gives CDR1 DFQATT, CDR2 SNEGSKA (reference sequence). CDR3 DNA: TGCAGTGCTAGAGCCGCGGCAGGGGGCAGCCCAGATACGCAGTATTTT. Its protein product is CSARAAAGGSPDTQYF.

The gene calls are TRBV5-8 and TRBJ2-3; 7 positions match TRBD2. V trimming: 4 bases; J trimming: 2 bases; junction bases outside the gene matches: 13. From germline, CDR1 is SGHTS and CDR2 YDEGEE. CDR3 size: 17 residues. CDR3 loop: CASSAEGGGDSTDTQYF. CDR3 bases: TGTGCCAGCAGCGCGGAAGGCGGGGGAGATTCCACAGATACGCAGTATTTT.

The CDR3 spells CALRDSGLGSGYTF. The CDR3 DNA sequence: TGTGCCCTTCGGGACAGTGGCCTTGGGAGTGGCTACACCTTC. The rearrangement uses TRBV2 and TRBJ1-2, with 7 bases fitting TRBD1. CDR1 and CDR2 (germline): SNHLY, FYNNEI. The J segment lost 7 bases and the V segment lost 11 bases, leaving 16 bases of the junction unmatched. This CDR3 spans 14 amino acids. The entire variable domain, with the rest obtained from reference TRBV2 and TRBJ1-2, is as follows: EPEVTQTPSHQVTQMGQEVILRCVPISNHLYFYWYRQILGQKVEFLVSFYNNEISEKSEIFDDQFSVERPDGSNFTLKIRSTKLEDSAMYFCALRDSGLGSGYTFGSGTRLTVV.

This chain uses TRBV7-9 with TRBJ2-2; TRBD1 aligns across 9 bases. The germline V gene encodes CDR1 SEHNR and CDR2 FQNEAQ (reference sequence). The CDR3 is 15 residues long. The V segment lost 4 bases and the J segment 9 bases; nucleotides outside the gene matches: 9. DNA for the CDR3: TGTGCCAGCAGCTCCCGGGACAGGGAATTTTGGGAGCTGTTTTTT. It encodes CASSSRDREFWELFF.

This clonotype was counted a few times. The chain couples TRBV5-1 to TRBJ2-3; D unresolved. Germline loops: CDR1 SGHRS, CDR2 YFSETQ. V lost 5 bases and J lost 0, with 13 bases in between. This CDR3 spans 15 amino acids. The DNA of the CDR3 is TGCGCCAGCAGACGGAATCTGGTTAGCACAGATACGCAGTATTTT. Translated: CASRRNLVSTDTQYF.

The rearrangement links TRBV20-1 to TRBJ2-6; no definite D call. This CDR3 spans 14 amino acids. Germline-derived CDR1 and CDR2 are DFQATT and SNEGSKA (reference sequence). Trimming removed 5 bases from V and 0 bases from J, with 8 bases in between. The CDR3 protein is CSAVWSSGANVLTF. The CDR3, as DNA: TGCAGTGCTGTTTGGTCCTCTGGGGCCAACGTCCTGACTTTC.

This chain uses TRBV7-3 with TRBJ2-1; weak D call: TRBD2 (6 bases). Trimming stripped 3 bases from V and 10 bases from J, with 13 bases between. This CDR3 has 13 amino acids. CDR1 and CDR2 (germline): SGHTA, FQGTGA. The CDR3 region is CASSFNGGREQFF. CDR3 nucleotides: TGTGCCAGCAGCTTTAATGGGGGGAGGGAGCAGTTCTTC.

V usage is TRBV13 and J usage is TRBJ2-5; 9 nucleotides line up with TRBD2. The CDR3 sequence is 14 residues long. Germline V gene lookup returns CDR1 PRHDT and CDR2 FYEKMQ (reference sequence). The V gene end was trimmed by 7 bases and the J gene end by 1 base; junction bases not matched to a gene: 4. The CDR3 DNA is TGTGCCAGCAACCGCGGGGGGGTCCAAGAGACCCAGTACTTC. Protein sequence: CASNRGGVQETQYF.

This clonotype was detected a few times. This chain connects TRBV5-1 to TRBJ2-5; D tentatively reads TRBD1 or TRBD2 (6 bases each). This CDR3 spans 16 amino acids. V was trimmed by 3 bases and J by 4 bases, leaving 19 bases between them. CDR1 is SGHRS, CDR2 YFSETQ, per germline. DNA for the CDR3: TGCGCCAGCAGCTCCCGGTCGGGGGCGTACGTAGAGACCCAGTACTTC. Translating gives CASSSRSGAYVETQYF.

A few counts support this clonotype. The chain combines TRBV4-3 with TRBJ2-2; D may be TRBD1 (6 bases). Germline CDR1 LGHNA, CDR2 YSLEER. This CDR3 has 13 residues. V dropped 3 bases and J dropped 9 bases, with 11 bases sitting between them. In DNA form, the CDR3 reads TGCGCCAGCAGCCAGGCTGGGGGCCGGGAGCTGTTTTTT. Translated, it gives CASSQAGGRELFF.

This clonotype was found a few times. The rearrangement joins TRBV9 to TRBJ2-5; 13 positions match TRBD2. The CDR3 has 18 residues. Germline CDR1 is SGDLS and CDR2 is YYNGEE. J was trimmed by 0 bases and V by 0 bases; bases with no gene match: 5. CDR3 nucleotides: TGTGCCAGCAGCGTAGGGCGACTAGCGGGGGGCCACCAAGAGACCCAGTACTTC. Protein: CASSVGRLAGGHQETQYF. Filled out from reference TRBV9 and TRBJ2-5, the complete variable domain reads DSGVTQTPKHLITATGQRVTLRCSPRSGDLSVYWYQQSLDQGLQFLIQYYNGEERAKGNILERFSAQQFPDLHSELNLSSLELGDSALYFCASSVGRLAGGHQETQYFGPGTRLLVL.

This clonotype has just a few counts. V gene TRBV20-1 combines with J gene TRBJ2-5; D may be TRBD1 or TRBD2 (6 bases each). CDR1 and CDR2 (germline): DFQATT, SNEGSKA (reference sequence). The V gene lost 3 bases and the J gene lost 2 bases, with 16 bases spanning the gap. The CDR3 covers 15 residues. CDR3 DNA: TGCAGTGCTAGGCGTTTCGGGGGCAATCAAGAGACCCAGTACTTC. Translating gives CSARRFGGNQETQYF.

The chain is built from TRBV7-2 and TRBJ2-1, with 7 positions matching TRBD1. Per germline, CDR1 SGHTA and CDR2 FQGNSA. V was clipped by 10 bases and J by 2 bases; unmatched bases: 5. The CDR3 consists of 13 residues. The CDR3 reads CATRQGAYNEQFF. The CDR3 nucleotides read TGTGCCACCCGGCAGGGGGCCTACAATGAGCAGTTCTTC.

This clonotype appeared a few times. The chain uses TRBV7-3 and TRBJ2-1; 9 bases map to TRBD1. J gave up 10 bases and V 5 bases, and 15 bases lay outside the gene matches. The CDR3 sequence is 16 residues long. CDR1 is SGHTA, CDR2 FQGTGA, per germline. DNA for the CDR3: TGTGCCAGCAGCAGAGGGCGGGGACAGGGTGACGGGGAGCAGTTCTTC. Translation gives CASSRGRGQGDGEQFF.

CDR3 sequence reads: CASSPLAGGIQETQYF. In DNA form, the CDR3 reads TGTGCCAGCAGCCCTCTAGCGGGGGGGATCCAAGAGACCCAGTACTTC. The chain couples TRBV4-2 to TRBJ2-5, with 12 bases identical to TRBD2. CDR3 length equals 16 residues. Germline CDR1 and CDR2: LGHNA and YNFKEQ. The V gene end was trimmed by 4 bases and the J gene end by 1 base; junction bases not matched to a gene: 4.

The gene calls are TRBV7-9 and TRBJ1-5; D uncertain. The CDR3 spans 14 residues. Germline V gives CDR1 SEHNR, CDR2 FQNEAQ (reference sequence). With 4 bases removed from V and 9 bases from J, the gap between germline ends came to 16 bases. The CDR3 bases are TGTGCCAGCAGCTCCTCCGGCGGTCGGGGGCCCCAGCATTTT. Its translation is CASSSSGGRGPQHF. Together with reference TRBV7-9 and TRBJ1-5, the CDR3 gives the full variable domain: DTGVSQNPRHKITKRGQNVTFRCDPISEHNRLYWYRQTLGQGPEFLTYFQNEAQLEKSRLLSDRFSAERPKGSFSTLEIQRTEQGDSAMYLCASSSSGGRGPQHFGDGTRLSIL.

This clonotype was counted ten times or more. The chain couples TRBV7-6 to TRBJ1-1, with 9 bases fitting TRBD1. This CDR3 is 15 amino acids long. The V gene's germline CDR1 is SGHVS and CDR2 FNYEAQ. The V gene end was trimmed by 1 base and the J gene end by 1 base; junction bases not matched to a gene: 1. Here the CDR3 reads CASSLVGQGNTEAFF. The CDR3 nucleotides are TGTGCCAGCAGCTTAGTGGGACAGGGGAACACTGAAGCTTTCTTT.

This clonotype has only a few counts. The V gene is TRBV7-8, the J gene TRBJ1-5, with D unresolved. CDR1 SGHVS and CDR2 FQNEAQ come from the germline V gene. The CDR3 runs 14 residues. V shed 1 base and J shed 5 bases, with 9 bases lying between them. The CDR3 coding sequence is TGTGCCAGCAGCTTAGGTGGGTTCCATCAGCCCCAGCATTTT. It translates to CASSLGGFHQPQHF. The full variable domain, completed using reference TRBV7-8 and TRBJ1-5, is GAGVSQSPRYKVAKRGQDVALRCDPISGHVSLFWYQQALGQGPEFLTYFQNEAQLDKSGLPSDRFFAERPEGSVSTLKIQRTQQEDSAVYLCASSLGGFHQPQHFGDGTRLSIL.

At least ten counts were recorded for this clonotype. V and J are TRBV5-1 and TRBJ2-7; TRBD1 agrees at 10 bases. The CDR3 length is 15 residues. Looked up from germline, CDR1 is SGHRS and CDR2 is YFSETQ. Trimming cost V 4 bases and J 2 bases; bases outside gene matches: 6. CDR3 protein: CASSTAGTGAYEQYF. In DNA, the CDR3 is TGCGCCAGCAGCACAGCCGGGACAGGGGCCTACGAGCAGTACTTC.

This clonotype was found a few times. V and J are TRBV7-9 and TRBJ1-1; unclear D gene. The CDR3 runs to 11 residues. Germline CDR1 and CDR2: SEHNR and FQNEAQ (reference sequence). Between the trimmed V and J ends, which lost 5 bases and 7 bases, there was a span of 8 bases. The CDR3 protein is CASSPNGEAFF. The CDR3 DNA sequence: TGTGCCAGCAGCCCCAACGGTGAAGCTTTCTTT.

This chain links TRBV6-5 with TRBJ2-3; no clear D gene. This CDR3 is built from 13 residues. Deletions cut 5 bases from V and 8 bases from J, with 14 bases between. Germline CDR1 is MNHEY and CDR2 is SVGAGI. The DNA for the CDR3 is TGTGCCAGCAGTCCCTTCTCGGTGGTTACGCAGTATTTT. Amino acid sequence: CASSPFSVVTQYF.